These 15 T cell receptor beta chains came from one sample sequenced in a study of human T cells and chemical hapten exposure (dated by TCRdb to the early 2020s). Libraries were made using RACE. TCRdb records NextSeq 500 as the sequencer. The raw public reads went through TCRdb reprocessing: fastp at Q25, MiXCR clone calling, in-frame beta chains kept. Identical CDR3 protein sequences are pooled into one entry, listed with their most common genes and DNA. The sample yields 380,000 or so distinct CDR3 sequences; about 5% were counted once. In total, the top ten clones hold over 7% of the sample. The time point label, as the study defines it: pre-sensitization, week 0. The sample's treatment or condition label, decoded: therapeutic diphenylcyclopropenone sensitization with weekly scalp DPC. Specimen: whole blood, collected in connection with sensitization to the hapten diphenylcyclopropenone (DPC). The receptor set was obtained from a woman aged 18-29 years with alopecia areata. Some clones in this sample may be carry-over from other donors' samples.

The chain recombines TRBV28 with TRBJ1-6; D call uncertain. Germline CDR1 MDHEN, CDR2 SYDVKM. This CDR3 has 14 amino acids. Trimming removed 5 bases from V and 5 bases from J, with 10 bases in between. CDR3 amino acids: CASSGFGDNSPLHF. CDR3 nucleotides: TGTGCCAGCAGTGGATTCGGCGATAATTCACCCCTCCACTTT.

This clonotype has more than one count but fewer than ten. This rearrangement joins TRBV20-1 to TRBJ2-3; a possible D gene is TRBD2 (5 bases). Per the germline V gene, CDR1 is DFQATT and CDR2 is SNEGSKA (reference sequence). The CDR3 is made up of 14 amino acids. Trimming removed 4 bases from V and 2 bases from J, with 13 bases in between. The CDR3 here is CSANSETFTDTQYF. The CDR3 DNA follows: TGCAGTGCTAATAGCGAGACTTTCACAGATACGCAGTATTTT.

This clonotype was found many times. V and J are TRBV6-2 or TRBV6-3 and TRBJ2-5; TRBD2 matches at 8 bases. Germline loops: CDR1 MNHEY, CDR2 SVGEGT. The CDR3 is made up of 18 amino acids. V was pared by 5 bases and J by 4 bases, with 18 bases of the junction left unmatched. The CDR3 loop is CASSPVGPGGARRETQYF. CDR3 nucleotides: TGTGCCAGCAGTCCGGTTGGACCCGGGGGGGCCAGGCGAGAGACCCAGTACTTC.

This clonotype appeared many times. The CDR3: CASSFTLGITDTQYF. CDR3 coding DNA: TGTGCCAGCAGTTTTACCCTGGGGATCACAGATACGCAGTATTTT. The V call is TRBV28, the J call TRBJ2-3, with no clear D. Germline CDR1 MDHEN, CDR2 SYDVKM. The CDR3 is 15 amino acids. V lost 3 bases to trimming and J lost 2 bases, with 12 bases between them. Full variable domain (rest looked up from reference TRBV28 and TRBJ2-3): DVKVTQSSRYLVKRTGEKVFLECVQDMDHENMFWYRQDPGLGLRLIYFSYDVKMKEKGDIPEGYSVSREKKERFSLILESASTNQTSMYLCASSFTLGITDTQYFGPGTRLTVL.

The chain carries TRBV6-2 or TRBV6-3 and TRBJ1-2; D not resolved. Per germline, CDR1 MNHEY and CDR2 SVGEGT. The V end was cut by 1 base, the J end by 8 bases, with 11 bases between. This CDR3 has 13 amino acids. The CDR3 region is CASSYWRGGGYTF. The CDR3 nucleotides read TGTGCCAGCAGTTACTGGCGGGGTGGAGGCTACACCTTC.

This clonotype has at least ten counts. The V and J genes are TRBV20-1 and TRBJ1-6; perhaps TRBD1 as D (6 bases). Trimming removed 3 bases from V and 10 bases from J, with 13 bases in between. The germline V gene encodes CDR1 DFQATT and CDR2 SNEGSKA (reference sequence). The CDR3 runs 13 residues. The CDR3 is CSASPEGDSPLHF. The CDR3 region has the DNA TGCAGTGCTAGCCCCGAGGGGGACTCACCCCTCCACTTT.

CDR3: CASSQDYGNPPTGELFF. Here the CDR3 DNA reads TGCGCCAGCAGCCAAGATTACGGAAACCCACCCACCGGGGAGCTGTTTTTT. This chain uses TRBV4-3 with TRBJ2-2; D remains ambiguous. There are 17 residues in the CDR3. Between the trimmed V and J ends, which lost 0 bases and 4 bases, there was a span of 15 bases. Germline V gene lookup returns CDR1 LGHNA and CDR2 YSLEER.

This clonotype has a count of ten or more. The chain uses TRBV18 and TRBJ1-3, with D maybe TRBD1 (5 bases). Germline V gene data show CDR1 as KGHSH and CDR2 as LQKENI. CDR3 length equals 15 residues. Trimming pared 2 bases from V and 0 bases from J, leaving 8 bases between. For the CDR3, the DNA is TGTGCCAGCTCACCAGGGGGGAGCTCTGGAAACACCATATATTTT. Amino acids: CASSPGGSSGNTIYF.

This clonotype has ten or more counts. V gene TRBV12-3 or TRBV12-4 combines with J gene TRBJ1-2, with D unclear. Deletions cut 3 bases from V and 5 bases from J, with 10 bases between. The CDR3 sequence is 13 residues long. CDR3 sequence reads: CASSFNRRYGYTF. The CDR3 coding sequence is TGTGCCAGCAGTTTTAACAGACGGTATGGCTACACCTTC.

This clonotype has only a few counts. The chain links TRBV5-1 to TRBJ2-1; D may correspond to TRBD1 or TRBD2 (6 bases each). Germline V gene lookup returns CDR1 SGHRS and CDR2 YFSETQ. This CDR3 comprises 21 residues. V lost 4 bases to trimming and J lost 9 bases, with 38 bases between them. The CDR3 region has the DNA TGCGCCAGCAGCAACTGGGGGCTAAACACACTTTTATTGGAGGGAGTTGGTGAGCAGTTCTTC. Translation: CASSNWGLNTLLLEGVGEQFF.

This clonotype was counted many times. The chain carries TRBV20-1 and TRBJ2-7, with TRBD2 as a possible D gene (6 bases). The ends were cut back, 7 bases at V and 2 bases at J, with 12 bases in the middle. The germline V gene has CDR1 DFQATT and CDR2 SNEGSKA (reference sequence). This CDR3 comprises 12 residues. The CDR3 DNA reads TGCAGTGTACCGGGACTGGCCTACGAGCAGTACTTC. Amino acid sequence: CSVPGLAYEQYF.

The CDR3 is CSARQTWGLRDTQYF. CDR3 in DNA: TGCAGTGCTAGACAGACCTGGGGACTCAGAGATACGCAGTATTTT. The V call is TRBV20-1, the J call TRBJ2-3, with D perhaps TRBD2 (6 bases). Germline loops: CDR1 DFQATT, CDR2 SNEGSKA (reference sequence). The CDR3 has 15 amino acids. The V gene lost 2 bases and the J gene lost 5 bases, with 17 bases spanning the gap.

The gene calls are TRBV7-9 and TRBJ1-1; D possibly corresponds to TRBD1 (5 bases). Per the germline V gene, CDR1 is SEHNR and CDR2 is FQNEAQ (reference sequence). V was trimmed by 6 bases and J by 4 bases, leaving 12 bases between them. The CDR3 spans 13 residues. The DNA of the CDR3 is TGTGCCAGCAGTTGGGACTTACGCACTGAAGCTTTCTTT. Protein product: CASSWDLRTEAFF.

The chain links TRBV12-3 or TRBV12-4 to TRBJ2-3, with 10 bases that match TRBD1. The CDR3 runs to 14 residues. V shed 5 bases, J shed 4 bases, and the junction held 3 bases outside the gene matches. CDR3: CASSRQGASDTQYF. The CDR3 DNA sequence: TGTGCCAGCAGTCGACAGGGGGCCTCAGATACGCAGTATTTT.

This clonotype was found a few times. This chain links TRBV11-3 with TRBJ2-3; TRBD2 agrees at 9 bases. The trim removed 2 bases at V and 2 bases at J, leaving 8 bases unmatched. The CDR3 is 17 amino acids. Germline CDR1 SGHNT, CDR2 YENEEA. The CDR3 loop reads CASSLRSGGGVTDTQYF. The DNA for the CDR3 is TGTGCCAGCAGCTTAAGGTCCGGCGGGGGGGTCACAGATACGCAGTATTTT.